This entry describes one TCR beta chain. When the RNA was reverse transcribed, random hexamers were used with an input of roughly 0.45 to 1 ug. Multiplex PCR with immunoSEQ amplified the TCR beta CDR3 across 54 Vbeta and 13 Jbeta. TCRdb used MiXCR to reprocess the immunoSEQ multiplex PCR reads, holding one entry per CDR3 protein. This sample has approximately 150,000 distinct CDR3 sequences, with around 95% found just once. From germline, CDR1 is MNHEY and CDR2 SVGAGI. CDR3 length: 12 residues. Trimming removed 1 base from V and 8 bases from J, with 8 bases in between. The source of the sample is a study of CD8 T cells in Susac syndrome.

Sequencing input: CD4+ T cells from PBMCs. The rearrangement joins TRBV6-5 to TRBJ1-2; D not resolved. This TCR was sampled from a human donor in good health. CDR3 loop: CASSYWAGGYTF. The CDR3 coding sequence is TGTGCCAGCAGTTACTGGGCAGGAGGCTACACCTTC.